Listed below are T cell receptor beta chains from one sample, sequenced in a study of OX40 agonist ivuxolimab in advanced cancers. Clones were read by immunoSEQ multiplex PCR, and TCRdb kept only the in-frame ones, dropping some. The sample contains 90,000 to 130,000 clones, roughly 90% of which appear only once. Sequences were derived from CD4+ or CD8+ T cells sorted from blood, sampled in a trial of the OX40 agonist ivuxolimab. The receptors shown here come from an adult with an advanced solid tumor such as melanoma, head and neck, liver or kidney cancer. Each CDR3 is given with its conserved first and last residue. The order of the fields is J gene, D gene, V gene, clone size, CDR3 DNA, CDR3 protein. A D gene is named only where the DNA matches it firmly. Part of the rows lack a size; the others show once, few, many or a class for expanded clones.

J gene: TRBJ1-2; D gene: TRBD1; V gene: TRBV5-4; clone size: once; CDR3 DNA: TGTGCCAGCAGCTGGACAGGGGGCGATGGCTACACCTTC; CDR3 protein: CASSWTGGDGYTF
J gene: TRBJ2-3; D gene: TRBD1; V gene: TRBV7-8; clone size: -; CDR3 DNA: TGTGCCAGCAGCTTAGCGCCGGGGTACGGGACAGGGGCAGATACGCAGTATTTT; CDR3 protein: CASSLAPGYGTGADTQYF
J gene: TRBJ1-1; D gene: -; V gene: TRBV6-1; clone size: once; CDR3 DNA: TGTGCCAGCAGTGATATGATTAAGGCTTTCTTT; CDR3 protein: CASSDMIKAFF
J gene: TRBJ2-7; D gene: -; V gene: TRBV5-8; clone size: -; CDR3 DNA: TGTGCCAGCAGCTTGGAGCCAGCCTCCTACGAGCAGTACTTC; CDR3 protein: CASSLEPASYEQYF
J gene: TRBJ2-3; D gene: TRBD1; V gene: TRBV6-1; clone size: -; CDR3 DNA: TGTGCCAGCAGCGTACAGGGGGTGAACACAGATACGCAGTATTTT; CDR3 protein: CASSVQGVNTDTQYF
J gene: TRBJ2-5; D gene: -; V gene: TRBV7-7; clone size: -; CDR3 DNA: TGTGCTAGCAGCCCCCGTGGTGGAGGCGAAGAGACCCAGTACTTC; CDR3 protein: CASSPRGGGEETQYF
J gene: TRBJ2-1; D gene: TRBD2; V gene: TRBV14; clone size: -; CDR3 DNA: TGTGCCAGCAGCCATCTTCGGGGGGGCTCCTACAATGAGCAGTTCTTC; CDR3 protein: CASSHLRGGSYNEQFF
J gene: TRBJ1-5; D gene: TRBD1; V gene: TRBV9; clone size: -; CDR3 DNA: TGTGCCAGCAGCCAGGGACAGGGGGTCGGGCAGCCCCAGCATTTT; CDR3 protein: CASSQGQGVGQPQHF
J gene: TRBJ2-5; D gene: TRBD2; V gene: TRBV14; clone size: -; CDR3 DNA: TGTGCCAGCAGCCAAGGACTAGCGGGAGTGGGAGAGACCCAGTACTTC; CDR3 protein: CASSQGLAGVGETQYF
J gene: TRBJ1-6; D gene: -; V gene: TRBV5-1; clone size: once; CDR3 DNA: TGCGCCAGCAGCGACCGAGTGGGGTCCTATAATTCACCCCTCCACTTT; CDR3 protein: CASSDRVGSYNSPLHF
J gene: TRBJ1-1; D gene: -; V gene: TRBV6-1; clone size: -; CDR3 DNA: TGTGCCAGCAGTGAACTCCCGCAGGGTACCACTGAAGCTTTCTTT; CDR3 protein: CASSELPQGTTEAFF
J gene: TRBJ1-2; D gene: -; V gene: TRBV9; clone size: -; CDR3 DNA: TGTGCCAGCAGCTCGGAAGGGTTACCCTATGGCTACACCTTC; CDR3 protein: CASSSEGLPYGYTF
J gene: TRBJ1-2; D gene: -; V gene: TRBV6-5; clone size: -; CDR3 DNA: TGTGCCAGCAGGGACAGTGCAAGGGATGGCTACACCTTC; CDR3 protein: CASRDSARDGYTF
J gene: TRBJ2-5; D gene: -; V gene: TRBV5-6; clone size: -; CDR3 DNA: TGTGCCAGCAGCTTAATGGGACAAGAGACCCAGTACTTC; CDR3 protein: CASSLMGQETQYF
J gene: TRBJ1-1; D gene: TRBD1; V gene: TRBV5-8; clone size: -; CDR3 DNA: TGTGCCAGCAGCTTGGGGCCCGACAGGGACACTGAAGCTTTCTTT; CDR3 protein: CASSLGPDRDTEAFF
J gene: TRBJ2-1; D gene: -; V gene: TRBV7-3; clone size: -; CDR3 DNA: TGTGCCAGCAGCTTAAATCCCTGGCTGACTGCCCACAATGAGCAGTTCTTC; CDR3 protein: CASSLNPWLTAHNEQFF
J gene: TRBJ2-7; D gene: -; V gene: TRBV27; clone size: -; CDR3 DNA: TGTGCCAGCAGTTCCCCTAGCCTAGGGTACGAGCAGTACTTC; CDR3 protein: CASSSPSLGYEQYF
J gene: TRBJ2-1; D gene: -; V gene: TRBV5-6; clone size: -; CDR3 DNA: TGTGCCAGCAGTAGGGGCAGGGAGGCGAACAATGAGCAGTTCTTC; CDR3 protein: CASSRGREANNEQFF
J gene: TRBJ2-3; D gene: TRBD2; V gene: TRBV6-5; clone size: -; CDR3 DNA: TGTGCCAGCAGTCGGCGGGGGACTGGAGATACGCAGTATTTT; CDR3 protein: CASSRRGTGDTQYF
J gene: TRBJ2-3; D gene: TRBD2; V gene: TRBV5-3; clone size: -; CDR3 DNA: TGTGCCAGCACCATAGCGGGACCCGGTGAAGATACGCAGTATTTT; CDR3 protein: CASTIAGPGEDTQYF
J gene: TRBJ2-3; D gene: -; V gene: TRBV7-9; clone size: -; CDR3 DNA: TGTGCCAGCAGTGACACAGATACGCAGTATTTT; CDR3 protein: CASSDTDTQYF
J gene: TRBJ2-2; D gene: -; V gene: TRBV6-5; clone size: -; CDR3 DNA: TGTGCCAGCAGTTCCGTTAATCGAGGGCTGTTTTTT; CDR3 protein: CASSSVNRGLFF
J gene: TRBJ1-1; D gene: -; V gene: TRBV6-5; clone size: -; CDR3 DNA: TGTGCCAGCAGTTACTCCGGGGTAGGGTTCTTT; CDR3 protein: CASSYSGVGFF
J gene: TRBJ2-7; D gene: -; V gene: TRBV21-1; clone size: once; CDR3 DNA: TGTGCCAGCAGCAAAGTCCGGTCGACTAGCGGGGGGGCCTCCTACGAGCAGTACTTC; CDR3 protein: CASSKVRSTSGGASYEQYF
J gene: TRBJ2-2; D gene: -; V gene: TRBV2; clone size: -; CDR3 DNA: TGTGCCAGCCTGGAAAGGGTCACCGGGGAGCTGTTTTTT; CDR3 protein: CASLERVTGELFF
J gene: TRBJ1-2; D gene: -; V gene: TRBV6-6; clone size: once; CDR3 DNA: TGTGCCAGCAGTTACTCCCGGACAGTTAACTATGGCTACACCTTC; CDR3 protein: CASSYSRTVNYGYTF
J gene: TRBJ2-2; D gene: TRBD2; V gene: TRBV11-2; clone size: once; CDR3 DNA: TGTGCCAGCAGCCAGTCTGCGGGGGGAAACACCGGGGAGCTGTTTTTT; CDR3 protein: CASSQSAGGNTGELFF
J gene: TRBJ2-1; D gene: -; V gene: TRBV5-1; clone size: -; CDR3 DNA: TGCGCCAGCAGCTTGCGCGACAATTACAATGAGCAGTTCTTC; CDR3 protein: CASSLRDNYNEQFF
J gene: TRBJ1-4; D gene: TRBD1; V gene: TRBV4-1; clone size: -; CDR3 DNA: TGCGCCAGCAGCCAAGATCAGGGGGGGCGCTCTGAAAAACTGTTTTTT; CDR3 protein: CASSQDQGGRSEKLFF
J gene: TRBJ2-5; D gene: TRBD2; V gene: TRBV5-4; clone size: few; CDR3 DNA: TGTGCCAGCAGCTTAGCGGGGGCCCAAGAGACCCAGTACTTC; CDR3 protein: CASSLAGAQETQYF
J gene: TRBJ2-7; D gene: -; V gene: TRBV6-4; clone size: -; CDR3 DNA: TGTGCCAGCACTTTAGGGTTACTCTCCTACGAGCAGTACTTC; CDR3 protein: CASTLGLLSYEQYF
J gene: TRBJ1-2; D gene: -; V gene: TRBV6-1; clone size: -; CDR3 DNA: TGTGCCAGCAACCAGTGGGAGTATGGCTACACCTTC; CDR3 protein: CASNQWEYGYTF
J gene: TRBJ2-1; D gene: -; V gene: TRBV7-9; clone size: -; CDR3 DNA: TGTGCCAGCAGCTTAGCGGAATCGCGAGGGACACCGTTTATGGATGAGCAGTTCTTC; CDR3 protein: CASSLAESRGTPFMDEQFF
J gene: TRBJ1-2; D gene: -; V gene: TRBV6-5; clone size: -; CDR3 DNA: TGTGCCAGCAGTTACGCAAGGGCCGAGGGCTACACCTTC; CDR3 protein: CASSYARAEGYTF
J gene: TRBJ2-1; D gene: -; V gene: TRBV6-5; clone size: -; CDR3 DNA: TGTGCCAGCAGCCCGGACTTGACCAATGAGCAGTTCTTC; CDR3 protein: CASSPDLTNEQFF
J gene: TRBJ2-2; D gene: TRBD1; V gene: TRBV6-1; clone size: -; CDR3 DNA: TGTGCCAGCTTGGGGCCAGGGGGCGAACACGGGGAGCTGTTTTTT; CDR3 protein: CASLGPGGEHGELFF
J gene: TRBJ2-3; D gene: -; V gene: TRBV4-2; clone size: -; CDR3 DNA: TGTGCCAGCAGCCAAGGATCGGCTAGCGAAGCAGATACGCAGTATTTT; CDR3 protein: CASSQGSASEADTQYF
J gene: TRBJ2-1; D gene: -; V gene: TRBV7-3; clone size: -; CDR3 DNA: TGTGCCAGCAGCCCTGGGACTTACAATGAGCAGTTCTTC; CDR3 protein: CASSPGTYNEQFF
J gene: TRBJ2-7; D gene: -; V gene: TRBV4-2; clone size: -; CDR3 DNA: TGTGCCAGCAGCCGAGACAGCTACGAGCAGTACTTC; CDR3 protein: CASSRDSYEQYF
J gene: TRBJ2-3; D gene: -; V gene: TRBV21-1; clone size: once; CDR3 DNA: TGTGCCAGCAGCATCGCGGGAGCCGATACGCAGTATTTT; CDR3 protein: CASSIAGADTQYF
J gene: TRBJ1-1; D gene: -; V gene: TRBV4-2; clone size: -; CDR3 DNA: TGTGCCAGCAGCCCCCACAGGGAAGACACTGAAGCTTTCTTT; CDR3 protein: CASSPHREDTEAFF
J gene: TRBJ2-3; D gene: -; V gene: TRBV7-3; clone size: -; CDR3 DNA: TGTGCCAGCAGCTTCGGCGGCGGAGGAACAGATACGCAGTATTTT; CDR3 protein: CASSFGGGGTDTQYF
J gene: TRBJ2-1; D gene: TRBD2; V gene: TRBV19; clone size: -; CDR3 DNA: TGTGCCAGTAGTCGGCAGCGGGAGTATGACTATGAGCAGTTCTTC; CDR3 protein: CASSRQREYDYEQFF
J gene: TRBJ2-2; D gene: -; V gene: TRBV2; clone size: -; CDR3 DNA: TGTGCCAGCAGTGTGACGAACACCGGGGAGCTGTTTTTT; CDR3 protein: CASSVTNTGELFF
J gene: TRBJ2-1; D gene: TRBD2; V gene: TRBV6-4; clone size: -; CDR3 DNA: TGTGCCAGCAGTGGGACTAGCGGTTCCTACAATGAGCAGTTCTTC; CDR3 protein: CASSGTSGSYNEQFF
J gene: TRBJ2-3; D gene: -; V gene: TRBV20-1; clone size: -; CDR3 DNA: TGCAGTGCTTCTCAGGGAGATACGCAGTATTTT; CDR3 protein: CSASQGDTQYF
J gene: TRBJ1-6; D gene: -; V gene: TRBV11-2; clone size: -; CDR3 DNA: TGTGCCAGCAGCTTAGTTACGGGTCTCTCACCCCTCCACTTT; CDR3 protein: CASSLVTGLSPLHF
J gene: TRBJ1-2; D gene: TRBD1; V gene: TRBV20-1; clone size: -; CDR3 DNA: TGCAGTGCTAGATGGGGACAGGGCTACACCTTC; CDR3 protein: CSARWGQGYTF
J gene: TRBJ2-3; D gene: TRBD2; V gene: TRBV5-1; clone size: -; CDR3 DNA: TGCGCCAGCAGCTTGGTACCTAGCGGGAGGGGCACAGATACGCAGTATTTT; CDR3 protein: CASSLVPSGRGTDTQYF
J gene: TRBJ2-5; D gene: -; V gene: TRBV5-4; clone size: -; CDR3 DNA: TGTGCCAGCAGCTTCGGACAACAAGAGACCCAGTACTTC; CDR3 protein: CASSFGQQETQYF
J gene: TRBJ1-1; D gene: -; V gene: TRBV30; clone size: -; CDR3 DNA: TGTGCCTGGACGGGGGAAACTGAAGCTTTCTTT; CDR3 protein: CAWTGETEAFF
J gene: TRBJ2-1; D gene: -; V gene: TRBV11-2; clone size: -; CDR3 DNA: TGTGCCAGCAGGCTTCATGCGGAATCCTACAATGAGCAGTTCTTC; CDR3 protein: CASRLHAESYNEQFF
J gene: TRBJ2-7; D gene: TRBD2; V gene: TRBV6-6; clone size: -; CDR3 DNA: TGTGCCAGCAGCCTAGCGGGGGGCGACGAGCAGTACTTC; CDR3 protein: CASSLAGGDEQYF